The following is a TCR beta chain sequence with its context. Per the authors' pipeline: Quantification of nucleated cells was approximated via reference gene primer amplification. Profiling relied on immunoSEQ multiplex PCR, and the TCRdb table lists in-frame clones only, not all of them. For V, J and clone size, that table is used; D and trimming come from the DNA. Of 69,000 or so clones in the sample, around 84% were seen once. The source of the sample is a study of blood T cell repertoires in COVID-19. Study information: Spain, Italy and the United States supplied samples that represented acute and convalescent COVID-19.

The sequence came from a woman of 80 years or more with acute or convalescent COVID-19. Material: peripheral blood.

The CDR3 sequence: CASSRRGVTDEQYF. In DNA form, the CDR3 reads TGTGCCAGCAGCCGTCGAGGAGTCACGGACGAGCAGTACTTC. The V gene is TRBV5-4, the J gene TRBJ2-7; no reliable D call. Germline loops: CDR1 SGHNT, CDR2 YYREEE (reference sequence). The CDR3 covers 14 residues. V was trimmed by 4 bases and J by 5 bases, leaving 16 bases between them.